The 10 T cell receptor beta chains given below trace back to one sample, sequenced in a study of blood T cells in healthy people across ages (dated by TCRdb to the mid-2010s). To prepare the library, 5' RACE was applied. Sequenced on an Illumina HiSeq 2500. A second PCR of roughly 7 to 12 cycles was run with a J-beta primer mix and a sample-barcoded 5' primer. Through fastp at Q25 and MiXCR, TCRdb rebuilt clones from the public reads, retaining in-frame beta chains. Merged by CDR3 protein, the rows form single entries marked with the most common genes and DNA. The sample profile shows 950,000 to 1,200,000 distinct CDR3 sequences; around two fifths of them were found once. The ten top clones hold under 15% of the sample. Input material: blood. These receptors all come from a man aged 18 to 30 in good health.

The chain has TRBV5-4 and TRBJ1-1; D perhaps matches TRBD1 (5 bases). CDR3 length: 13 amino acids. V was pared by 5 bases and J by 8 bases, with 16 bases between. Germline V gene data show CDR1 as SGHNT and CDR2 as YYREEE (reference sequence). This chain's CDR3 is CASRRDSLPEAFF. Written as DNA, the CDR3 is TGTGCCAGCAGGAGAGACAGTCTACCCGAAGCTTTCTTT. Full variable domain (rest looked up from reference TRBV5-4 and TRBJ1-1): ETGVTQSPTHLIKTRGQQVTLRCSSQSGHNTVSWYQQALGQGPQFIFQYYREEENGRGNFPPRFSGLQFPNYSSELNVNALELDDSALYLCASRRDSLPEAFFGQGTRLTVV.

The chain is built from TRBV28 and TRBJ2-7; 7 bases map to TRBD1. This CDR3 region has 14 residues. After removal of 3 bases from V and 4 bases from J, the junction contained 6 bases not matched to a gene. Germline CDR1 is MDHEN and CDR2 is SYDVKM. DNA of the CDR3: TGTGCCAGCAGTTTCGCCGGGACAGCTTACGAGCAGTACTTC. Translating gives CASSFAGTAYEQYF. Using reference TRBV28 and TRBJ2-7 for the parts outside the CDR3, the full variable domain is DVKVTQSSRYLVKRTGEKVFLECVQDMDHENMFWYRQDPGLGLRLIYFSYDVKMKEKGDIPEGYSVSREKKERFSLILESASTNQTSMYLCASSFAGTAYEQYFGPGTRLTVT.

This clonotype appeared a few times. The genes are TRBV30 and TRBJ1-4; 7 bases are shared with TRBD1. V was pared by 5 bases and J by 10 bases, with 10 bases of the junction left unmatched. The CDR3 runs 13 residues. Germline lookup yields CDR1 GTSNPN and CDR2 SVGIG (reference sequence). CDR3: CAWADRPMGKLFF. CDR3 DNA sequence: TGTGCCTGGGCGGACAGGCCCATGGGAAAACTGTTTTTT.

The sample holds a few counts of this clonotype. The rearrangement links TRBV6-5 to TRBJ2-7; 7 nucleotides align to TRBD1. V dropped 10 bases and J dropped 2; count of bases not matched to a gene: 11. The germline V gene encodes CDR1 MNHEY and CDR2 SVGAGI. CDR3 size: 14 residues. In DNA form, the CDR3 reads TGTGCCACTCGCCGAACGGGACAGACCTACGAGCAGTACTTC. The encoded protein is CATRRTGQTYEQYF.

The rearrangement uses TRBV4-3 and TRBJ2-1, with D perhaps matching TRBD1 or TRBD2 (5 bases each). The CDR3 consists of 14 residues. The germline CDR1 and CDR2 sequences are LGHNA and YSLEER. Between the trimmed V and J ends, which lost 5 bases and 10 bases, there was a span of 18 bases. The CDR3, as DNA: TGCGCCAGCAGCGCACCGGGACCCATAGCAGAGCAGTTCTTC. It yields the protein CASSAPGPIAEQFF.

In its sample, this clonotype was seen many times. J is TRBJ1-2 and V is TRBV10-3, with D possibly matching TRBD1 (6 bases). Trimming shortened V by 7 bases and J by 4 bases, and 22 bases separated the two germline ends. Germline V lookup: CDR1 ENHRY, CDR2 SYGVKD. This CDR3 region has 16 residues. CDR3 in DNA: TGTGCCATCAAAGGTCCAGGGGCCCCTATTTCCTATGGCTACACCTTC. Its protein is CAIKGPGAPISYGYTF.

The gene calls are TRBV6-2 or TRBV6-3 and TRBJ2-1; 8 nucleotides match TRBD1. The CDR3 totals 14 residues. The germline V gene has CDR1 MNHEY and CDR2 SVGEGT. V was clipped by 6 bases and J by 8 bases; unmatched bases: 9. CDR3 nucleotide sequence: TGTGCCAGCAGCCGGGACAGGTATGAGGATGAGCAGTTCTTC. This translates into CASSRDRYEDEQFF.

Concerning this clonotype: An end of the junction differs from the germline gene, which may be a read error. The J gene is TRBJ2-3, the V gene TRBV12-3 or TRBV12-4, with TRBD1 as a possible D gene (5 bases). The CDR3 totals 15 residues. CDR3 DNA sequence: TGTGCCAGCAGTTCCCGTGGGGTGACAGCAGATACGGAGTATTTT. Translating it yields CASSSRGVTADTEYF.

This clonotype was counted between two and nine times. CDR3 in amino acids: CSAKGRRTSLGELFF. CDR3 in DNA: TGCAGTGCCAAGGGACGACGGACTTCCCTAGGGGAGCTGTTTTTT. The chain uses TRBV20-1 and TRBJ2-2; the D gene could be TRBD1 or TRBD2 (5 bases each). Germline V lookup: CDR1 DFQATT, CDR2 SNEGSKA (reference sequence). There are 15 residues in the CDR3. V was cut by 6 bases and J by 8 bases, with 22 bases left in between.

The chain couples TRBV15 to TRBJ2-1, with D perhaps given as TRBD1 or TRBD2 (7 bases each). Germline V gene data show CDR1 as LNHNV and CDR2 as YYDKDF (reference sequence). This CDR3 spans 15 amino acids. V lost 3 bases, J lost 14 bases, and 23 bases lay in between. CDR3 coding DNA: TGTGCCACCAGCAGTTATTCTGGGACTATCCAGGGGGAGTTCTTC. It encodes CATSSYSGTIQGEFF.